This T cell receptor (beta chain) stems from a study of cytomegalovirus exposure and HLA in healthy donors. Use of 60 Vbeta and 13 Jbeta primers characterized the PCR. Only in-frame clones appear in the TCRdb table, and some are missing; sequencing was by immunoSEQ multiplex PCR. The sample contains about 140,000 clones, approximately 80% of which appear only once. With 11 bases removed from V and 2 bases from J, the gap between germline ends came to 13 bases. The germline gives CDR1 MNHNY, CDR2 SVGAGI (reference sequence). This CDR3 is built from 12 residues. This clone was counted only a few times. This sequence originates from a male donor in good health and CMV-seronegative. The chain uses TRBV6-6 and TRBJ2-7; possible D gene TRBD2, 6 bases. The source material was PBMCs. The CDR3 DNA follows: TGTGCCTCGCGCGGGGCCCCCTACGAGCAGTACTTC. Translation gives CASRGAPYEQYF.